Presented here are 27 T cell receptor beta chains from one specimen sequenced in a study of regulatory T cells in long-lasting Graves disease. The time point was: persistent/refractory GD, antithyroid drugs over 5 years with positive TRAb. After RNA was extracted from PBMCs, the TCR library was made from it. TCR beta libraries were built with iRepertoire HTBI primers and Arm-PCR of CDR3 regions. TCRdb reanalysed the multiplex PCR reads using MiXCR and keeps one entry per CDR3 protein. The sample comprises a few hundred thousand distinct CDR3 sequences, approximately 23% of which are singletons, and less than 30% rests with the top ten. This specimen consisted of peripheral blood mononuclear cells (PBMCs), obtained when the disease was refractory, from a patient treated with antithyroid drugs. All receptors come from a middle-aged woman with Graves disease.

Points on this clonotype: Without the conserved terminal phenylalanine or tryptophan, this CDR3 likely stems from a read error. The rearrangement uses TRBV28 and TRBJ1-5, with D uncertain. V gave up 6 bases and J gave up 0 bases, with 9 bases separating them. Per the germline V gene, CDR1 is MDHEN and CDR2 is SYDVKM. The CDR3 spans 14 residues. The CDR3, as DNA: TGTGCCAGCAGCTCAGTTCTTAGCAATCAGCCCCAGCATTCT. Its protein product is CASSSVLSNQPQHS.

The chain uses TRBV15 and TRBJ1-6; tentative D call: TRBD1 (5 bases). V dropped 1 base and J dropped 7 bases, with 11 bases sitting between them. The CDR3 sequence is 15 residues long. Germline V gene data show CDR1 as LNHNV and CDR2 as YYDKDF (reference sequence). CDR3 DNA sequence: TGTGCCACCAGCAGAGTCCCAGGGCGGAATTCACCCCTCCACTTT. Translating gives CATSRVPGRNSPLHF.

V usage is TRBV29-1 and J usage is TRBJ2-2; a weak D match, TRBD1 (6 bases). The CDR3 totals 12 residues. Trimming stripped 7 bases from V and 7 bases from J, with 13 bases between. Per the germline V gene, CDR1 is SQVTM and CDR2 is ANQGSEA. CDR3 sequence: CSGGPRGGELFF. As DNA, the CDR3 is TGCAGCGGGGGGCCCCGGGGCGGGGAGCTGTTTTTT.

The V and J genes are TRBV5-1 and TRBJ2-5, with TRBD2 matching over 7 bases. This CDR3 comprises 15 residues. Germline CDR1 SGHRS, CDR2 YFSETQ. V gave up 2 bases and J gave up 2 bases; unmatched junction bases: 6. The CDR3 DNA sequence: TGCGCCAGCAGCTTACGGGCTAGCGGTCAAGAGACCCAGTACTTC. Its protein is CASSLRASGQETQYF.

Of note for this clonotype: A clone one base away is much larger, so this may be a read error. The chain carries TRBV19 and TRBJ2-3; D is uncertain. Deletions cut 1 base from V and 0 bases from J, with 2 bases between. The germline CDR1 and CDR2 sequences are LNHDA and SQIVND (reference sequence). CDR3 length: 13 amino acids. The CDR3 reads CASSIGSTDTQYF. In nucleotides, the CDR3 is TGTGCCAGTAGTATAGGCAGCACAGATACGCAGTATTTT. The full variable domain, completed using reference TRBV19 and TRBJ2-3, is DGGITQSPKYLFRKEGQNVTLSCEQNLNHDAMYWYRQDPGQGLRLIYYSQIVNDFQKGDIAEGYSVSREKKESFPLTVTSAQKNPTAFYLCASSIGSTDTQYFGPGTRLTVL.

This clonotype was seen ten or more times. DNA of the CDR3: TGTGCCAGCAGCGATAGCCGATTCAGGGGAGGCAATCAGCCCCAGCATTTT. Protein: CASSDSRFRGGNQPQHF. This rearrangement joins TRBV2 to TRBJ1-5; D is perhaps TRBD1 (6 bases). The V end lost 6 bases, the J end lost 2 bases, and 20 bases lay between the germline ends. The CDR3 contains 17 residues. Per the germline V gene, CDR1 is SNHLY and CDR2 is FYNNEI. Full variable domain (outside the CDR3, taken from reference TRBV2 and TRBJ1-5): EPEVTQTPSHQVTQMGQEVILRCVPISNHLYFYWYRQILGQKVEFLVSFYNNEISEKSEIFDDQFSVERPDGSNFTLKIRSTKLEDSAMYFCASSDSRFRGGNQPQHFGDGTRLSIL.

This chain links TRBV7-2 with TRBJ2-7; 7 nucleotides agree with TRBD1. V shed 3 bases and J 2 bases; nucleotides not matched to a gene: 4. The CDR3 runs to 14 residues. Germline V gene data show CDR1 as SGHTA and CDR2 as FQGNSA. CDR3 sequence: CASSFSTGPYEQYF. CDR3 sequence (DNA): TGTGCCAGCAGCTTTTCGACAGGGCCCTACGAGCAGTACTTC. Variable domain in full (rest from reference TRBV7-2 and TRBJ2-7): GAGVSQSPSNKVTEKGKDVELRCDPISGHTALYWYRQSLGQGLEFLIYFQGNSAPDKSGLPSDRFSAERTGGSVSTLTIQRTQQEDSAVYLCASSFSTGPYEQYFGPGTRLTVT.

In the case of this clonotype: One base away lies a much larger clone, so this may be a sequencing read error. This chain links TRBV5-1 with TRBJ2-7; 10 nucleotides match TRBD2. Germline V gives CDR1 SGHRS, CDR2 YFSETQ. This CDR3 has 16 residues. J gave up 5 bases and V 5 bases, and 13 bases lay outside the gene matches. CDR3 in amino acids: CASSPMLAGVSNEQYF. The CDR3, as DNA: TGCGCCAGCAGTCCGATGCTAGCGGGAGTTTCGAACGAGCAGTACTTC.

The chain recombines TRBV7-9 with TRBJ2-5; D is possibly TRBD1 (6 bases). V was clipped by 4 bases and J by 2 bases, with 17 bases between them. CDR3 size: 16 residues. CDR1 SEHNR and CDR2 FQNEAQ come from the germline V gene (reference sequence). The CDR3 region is CASSSVTGAFQETQYF. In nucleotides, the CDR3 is TGTGCCAGCAGCTCCGTGACAGGAGCATTTCAAGAGACCCAGTACTTC.

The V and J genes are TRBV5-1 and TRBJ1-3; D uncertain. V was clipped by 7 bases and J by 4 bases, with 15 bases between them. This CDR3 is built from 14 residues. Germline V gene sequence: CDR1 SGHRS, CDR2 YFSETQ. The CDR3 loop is CASGPGDGGNTIYF. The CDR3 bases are TGCGCCAGCGGTCCCGGAGACGGGGGAAACACCATATATTTT.

Here the CDR3 reads CASSPHRGAPYGYTF. The CDR3 region has the DNA TGTGCCAGCAGTCCTCATAGGGGGGCCCCCTATGGCTACACCTTC. The V and J genes are TRBV27 and TRBJ1-2, with D possibly matching TRBD1 (6 bases). Germline V gives CDR1 MNHEY, CDR2 SMNVEV (reference sequence). Trimming removed 5 bases from V and 4 bases from J, with 17 bases in between. There are 15 residues in the CDR3.

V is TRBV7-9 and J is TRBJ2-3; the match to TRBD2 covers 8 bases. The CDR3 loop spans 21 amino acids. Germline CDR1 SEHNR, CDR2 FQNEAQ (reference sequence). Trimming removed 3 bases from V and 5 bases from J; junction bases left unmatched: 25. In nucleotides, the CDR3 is TGTGCCAGCAGCTTCGGAACGTTTCGAAGTTTCCTAGCGGGCGGGAAAGATACGCAGTATTTT. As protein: CASSFGTFRSFLAGGKDTQYF.

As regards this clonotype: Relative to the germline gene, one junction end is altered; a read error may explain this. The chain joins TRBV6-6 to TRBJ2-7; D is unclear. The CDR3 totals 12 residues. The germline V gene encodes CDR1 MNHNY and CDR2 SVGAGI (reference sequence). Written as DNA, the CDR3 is TGTGCCGGCAGTTACTCGATTCTCGAGCAGTACTTC. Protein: CAGSYSILEQYF.

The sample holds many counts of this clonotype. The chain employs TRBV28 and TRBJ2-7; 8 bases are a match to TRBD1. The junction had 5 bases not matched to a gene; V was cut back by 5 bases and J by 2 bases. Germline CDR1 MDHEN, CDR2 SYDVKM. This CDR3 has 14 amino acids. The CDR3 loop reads CASSAPGGPYEQYF. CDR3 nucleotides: TGTGCCAGCAGTGCCCCAGGGGGCCCCTACGAGCAGTACTTC.

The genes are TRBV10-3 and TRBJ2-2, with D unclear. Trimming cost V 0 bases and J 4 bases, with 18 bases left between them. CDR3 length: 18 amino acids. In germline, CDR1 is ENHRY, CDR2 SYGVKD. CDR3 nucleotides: TGTGCCATCAGTGAGTCGAAAAGTCGACCTCGAGGCACCGGGGAGCTGTTTTTT. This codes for CAISESKSRPRGTGELFF.

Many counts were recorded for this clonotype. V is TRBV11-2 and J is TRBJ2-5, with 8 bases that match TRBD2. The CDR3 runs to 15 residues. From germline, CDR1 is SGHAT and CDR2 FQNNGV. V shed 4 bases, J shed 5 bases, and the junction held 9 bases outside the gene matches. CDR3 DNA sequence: TGTGCCAGCAGCTCCCTTTCGGGAGGGCCGGAGACCCAGTACTTC. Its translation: CASSSLSGGPETQYF. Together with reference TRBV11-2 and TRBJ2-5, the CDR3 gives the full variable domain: EAGVAQSPRYKIIEKRQSVAFWCNPISGHATLYWYQQILGQGPKLLIQFQNNGVVDDSQLPKDRFSAERLKGVDSTLKIQPAKLEDSAVYLCASSSLSGGPETQYFGPGTRLLVL.

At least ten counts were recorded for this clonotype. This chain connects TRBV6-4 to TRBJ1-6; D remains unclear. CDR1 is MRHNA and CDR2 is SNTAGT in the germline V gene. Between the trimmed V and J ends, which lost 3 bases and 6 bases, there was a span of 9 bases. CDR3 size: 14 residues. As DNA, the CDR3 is TGTGCCAGCAGTGAAACATGGGCTAATTCACCCCTCCACTTT. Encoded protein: CASSETWANSPLHF.

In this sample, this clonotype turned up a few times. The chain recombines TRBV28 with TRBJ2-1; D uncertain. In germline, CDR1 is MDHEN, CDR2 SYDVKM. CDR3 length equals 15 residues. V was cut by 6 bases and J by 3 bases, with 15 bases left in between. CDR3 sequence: CASSLNSVGYNEQFF. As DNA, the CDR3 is TGTGCCAGCAGCTTAAACTCGGTGGGCTACAATGAGCAGTTCTTC.

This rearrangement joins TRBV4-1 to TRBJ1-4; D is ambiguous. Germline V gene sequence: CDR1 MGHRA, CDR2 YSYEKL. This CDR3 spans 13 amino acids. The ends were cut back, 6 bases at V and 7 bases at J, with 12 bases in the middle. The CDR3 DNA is TGCGCCAGCAGTTTGCAGGTGGTTGAAAAACTGTTTTTT. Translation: CASSLQVVEKLFF.

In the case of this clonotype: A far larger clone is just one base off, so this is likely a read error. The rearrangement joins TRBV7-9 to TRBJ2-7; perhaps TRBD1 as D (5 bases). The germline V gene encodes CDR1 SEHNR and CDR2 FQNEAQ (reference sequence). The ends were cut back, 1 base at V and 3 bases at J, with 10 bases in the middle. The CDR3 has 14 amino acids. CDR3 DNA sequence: TGTGCCAGCAGCTTAGTAGAGGACAACTACGAGCAGTACTTC. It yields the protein CASSLVEDNYEQYF.

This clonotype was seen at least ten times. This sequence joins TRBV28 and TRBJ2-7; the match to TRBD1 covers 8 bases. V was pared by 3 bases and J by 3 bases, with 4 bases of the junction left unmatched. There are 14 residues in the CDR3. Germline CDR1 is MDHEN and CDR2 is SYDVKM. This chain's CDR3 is CASSFRDRIYEQYF. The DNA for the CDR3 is TGTGCCAGCAGTTTTCGGGACAGGATCTACGAGCAGTACTTC.

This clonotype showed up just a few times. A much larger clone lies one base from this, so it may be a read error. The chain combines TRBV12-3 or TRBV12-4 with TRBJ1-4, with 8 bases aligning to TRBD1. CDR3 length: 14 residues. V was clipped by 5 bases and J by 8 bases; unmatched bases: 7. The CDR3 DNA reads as TGTGCCAGCAGTGGCAGGGGGCGGGGGGAAAAACTGTTTTTT. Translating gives CASSGRGRGEKLFF.

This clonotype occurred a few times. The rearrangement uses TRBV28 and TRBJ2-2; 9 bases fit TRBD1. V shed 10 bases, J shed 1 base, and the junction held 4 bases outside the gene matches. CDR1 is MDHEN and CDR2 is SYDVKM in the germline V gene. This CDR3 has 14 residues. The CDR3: CAIPGQGNTGELFF. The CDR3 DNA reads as TGTGCCATCCCGGGACAGGGGAACACCGGGGAGCTGTTTTTT.

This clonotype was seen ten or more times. Here the CDR3 DNA reads TGTGCCAGCAGCTTGACAGGGTCCTTCAGCACTGAAGCTTTCTTT. Residues: CASSLTGSFSTEAFF. This chain uses TRBV12-3 or TRBV12-4 with TRBJ1-1; TRBD1 agrees at 7 bases. The CDR3 runs to 15 residues. The ends lost 6 bases at V and 4 bases at J; junction bases unmatched: 11.

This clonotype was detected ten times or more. The CDR3 is CASSLLVSTGNTEAFF. CDR3 nucleotide sequence: TGTGCCAGCAGTCTCCTTGTTTCAACAGGGAACACTGAAGCTTTCTTT. The chain combines TRBV12-3 or TRBV12-4 with TRBJ1-1; possibly TRBD1 for D (5 bases). The length of the CDR3 is 16 residues. With 5 bases removed from V and 1 base from J, the gap between germline ends came to 17 bases.

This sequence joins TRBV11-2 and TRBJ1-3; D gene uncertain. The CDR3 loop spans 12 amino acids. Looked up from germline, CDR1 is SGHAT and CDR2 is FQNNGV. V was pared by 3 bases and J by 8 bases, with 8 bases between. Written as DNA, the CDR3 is TGTGCCAGCAGCTTTTCACCCCACACCATATATTTT. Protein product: CASSFSPHTIYF.

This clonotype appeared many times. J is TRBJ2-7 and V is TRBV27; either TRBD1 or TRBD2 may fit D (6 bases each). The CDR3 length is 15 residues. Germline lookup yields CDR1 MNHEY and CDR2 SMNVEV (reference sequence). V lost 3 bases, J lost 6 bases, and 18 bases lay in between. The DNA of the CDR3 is TGTGCCAGCAGTTTCCTAGCGAGGGGGAATGGCGAGCAGTACTTC. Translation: CASSFLARGNGEQYF.